This passage covers 13 T cell receptor beta chains from one sample sequenced in a study of shared T cell receptors in the human thymus. Method: immunoSEQ multiplex PCR; TCRdb's copy keeps in-frame clones and lacks some. The profile shows hundreds of thousands of clones, around 87% of them singletons. Separately, the same data were catalogued under a study of human thymus T cells.

The sample was thymocytes. These receptor sequences come from a boy under three years old with a congenital heart defect.

This clone was seen once. This chain connects TRBV5-6 to TRBJ2-7, with a possible D match to TRBD2 (5 bases). The CDR3 has 12 residues. V dropped 5 bases and J dropped 4 bases, with 10 bases sitting between them. Germline lookup yields CDR1 SGHDT and CDR2 YYEEEE. The CDR3 nucleotides are TGTGCCAGCAGTATCTCGGGGTACGAGCAGTACTTC. It codes for CASSISGYEQYF.

On this clone itself: This CDR3 is also generated by other DNA sequences in the sample. The chain joins TRBV6-5 to TRBJ1-6; D is undetermined. The CDR3 contains 13 residues. From germline, CDR1 is MNHEY and CDR2 SVGAGI. V lost 7 bases, J lost 7 bases, and 11 bases lay in between. CDR3 sequence: CASMGDPNSPLHF. CDR3 bases: TGTGCCAGCATGGGCGACCCAAATTCACCCCTCCACTTT.

The table lists this clone with a few counts. The gene calls are TRBV6-6 and TRBJ2-7; D remains unclear. This CDR3 region has 15 residues. V lost 3 bases, J lost 0 bases, and 12 bases lay in between. Germline loops: CDR1 MNHNY, CDR2 SVGAGI (reference sequence). The CDR3 region is CASSYIIQSSYEQYF. CDR3 nucleotide sequence: TGTGCCAGCAGTTATATAATACAATCCTCCTACGAGCAGTACTTC.

The chain uses TRBV21-1 and TRBJ1-1. TRBV21-1 is assigned pseudogene status. The CDR3 is 14 amino acids. The CDR3 nucleotides read TGTGCCAGCAGCAAAGCTAGCCGGAACACTGAAGCTTTCTTT. This gives the protein CASSKASRNTEAFF.

This chain links TRBV29-1 with TRBJ2-7, with 9 positions matching TRBD1. V was clipped by 4 bases and J by 3 bases; unmatched bases: 10. The germline V gene has CDR1 SQVTM and CDR2 ANQGSEA. CDR3 length equals 15 residues. CDR3 bases: TGCAGCGTTGCCCGAACAGGGGGCTCCTTCTACGAGCAGTACTTC. Translation gives CSVARTGGSFYEQYF.

This clone was counted a single time. This rearrangement joins TRBV5-4 to TRBJ1-6; tentatively, D is TRBD1 (5 bases). The CDR3 totals 18 residues. The germline gives CDR1 SGHNT, CDR2 YYREEE (reference sequence). The germline V and J ends were trimmed by 2 bases and 0 bases, with 15 bases remaining between them. CDR3 region: CASSLTRGLSSYNSPLHF. The DNA of the CDR3 is TGTGCCAGCAGCTTAACTCGGGGGTTGAGCTCCTATAATTCACCCCTCCACTTT.

This sequence joins TRBV15 and TRBJ1-4; 7 nucleotides line up with TRBD1. After removal of 1 base from V and 2 bases from J, the junction contained 7 bases not matched to a gene. The germline V gene encodes CDR1 LNHNV and CDR2 YYDKDF (reference sequence). The CDR3 has 17 amino acids. The CDR3: CATSRGGQGVTNEKLFF. The CDR3 DNA reads as TGTGCCACCAGCAGAGGGGGGCAGGGGGTCACTAATGAAAAACTGTTTTTT. Looking up the rest from reference TRBV15 and TRBJ1-4 gives the full variable domain: DAMVIQNPRYQVTQFGKPVTLSCSQTLNHNVMYWYQQKSSQAPKLLFHYYDKDFNNEADTPDNFQSRRPNTSFCFLDIRSPGLGDTAMYLCATSRGGQGVTNEKLFFGSGTQLSVL.

The genes are TRBV15 and TRBJ2-7; TRBD1 is a possible D gene (6 bases). V was trimmed by 0 bases and J by 0 bases, leaving 12 bases between them. Germline values: CDR1 LNHNV, CDR2 YYDKDF (reference sequence). The CDR3 sequence is 16 residues long. CDR3 region: CATSREQGAHSYEQYF. In DNA form, the CDR3 reads TGTGCCACCAGCAGAGAACAGGGCGCTCACTCCTACGAGCAGTACTTC.

This chain joins TRBV5-1 and TRBJ2-7; D gene unclear. CDR1 is SGHRS, CDR2 YFSETQ, per germline. CDR3 length: 13 residues. The V end was cut by 6 bases, the J end by 0 bases, with 10 bases between. CDR3 sequence reads: CASKMVSSYEQYF. The CDR3 DNA follows: TGCGCCAGCAAGATGGTTAGCTCCTACGAGCAGTACTTC.

The genes are TRBV27 and TRBJ2-7; D perhaps matches TRBD1 (6 bases). Per the germline V gene, CDR1 is MNHEY and CDR2 is SMNVEV (reference sequence). This CDR3 comprises 14 residues. V lost 4 bases and J lost 4, with 14 bases in between. The CDR3 coding sequence is TGTGCCAGCAGTTCAGCCCTCAGGGGATACGAGCAGTACTTC. Translated, it gives CASSSALRGYEQYF.

CDR3 DNA: TGTGCCATCAAAGACAGTTCCGATGGCTACACCTTC. Its translation: CAIKDSSDGYTF. The chain combines TRBV10-3 with TRBJ1-2; D might be TRBD1 (5 bases). CDR1 is ENHRY and CDR2 is SYGVKD in the germline V gene. The V end lost 7 bases, the J end lost 6 bases, and 12 bases lay between the germline ends. This CDR3 spans 12 amino acids.

The chain links TRBV5-1 to TRBJ1-2; 11 nucleotides line up with TRBD1. The trim removed 5 bases at V and 4 bases at J, leaving 7 bases unmatched. This CDR3 has 15 amino acids. CDR1 and CDR2 (germline): SGHRS, YFSETQ. DNA of the CDR3: TGCGCCAGCAGAAGGACAGGGGGCGGTGGCTATGGCTACACCTTC. Its translation: CASRRTGGGGYGYTF.

The genes are TRBV28 and TRBJ2-1; a possible D gene is TRBD2 (5 bases). CDR1 and CDR2 from the germline V gene are MDHEN and SYDVKM. The CDR3 covers 17 residues. The V end was cut by 5 bases, the J end by 0 bases, with 17 bases between. In DNA form, the CDR3 reads TGTGCCAGCAGTGACTTTAACGGGATCAACTCCTACAATGAGCAGTTCTTC. Translating gives CASSDFNGINSYNEQFF.